The source of this T cell receptor beta chain is a study of T cells in Graves' hyperthyroidism and ophthalmopathy (dated by TCRdb to the late 2010s). Study-level background: Peripheral blood was collected at initial diagnosis, before any treatment. A discovery cohort of around 98 patients, about 40 with Graves' ophthalmopathy and about 58 with stable Graves' hyperthyroidism, was used to find distinguishing TCR V-J signatures. Whether ophthalmopathy could be predicted prospectively was tested in an independent validation cohort made up of 18 to 20 hyperthyroidism patients plus 17 patients who later progressed to ophthalmopathy. The approximately 95 discovery patients were divided at random into training and test sets in a 7:3 ratio. Thyroid tissue and blood T-cell repertoires from about six Graves' hyperthyroidism patients were also compared in the study. After sampling, hyperthyroidism patients received methimazole starting at 30 mg daily, and ophthalmopathy patients received high-dose intravenous methylprednisolone. The paper describes TCR Vbeta CDR3 sequencing of 140 or so peripheral blood samples, made up of 43 ophthalmopathy patients, over 70 hyperthyroidism patients and about 17 progressor patients. Overall study outcomes, separate from this receptor: Blood samples also contained most of the expanded thyroid clonotypes (frequency above 0.001), which suggests that blood repertoires may reflect thyroid immune responses. During validation, the model predicted progression to ophthalmopathy a median of about 6.5 months ahead of onset, with almost 71% sensitivity and 72.22% specificity. In cross-validation, a model built on a 13 V-J signature told ophthalmopathy apart from stable hyperthyroidism with approximately 91% sensitivity and about 81% specificity, and in testing the same model reached 80%/75%. Sample size was not statistically predetermined, and blinding of investigators to group allocation was not performed.

In its sample, this clonotype was seen a few times. Its cognate antigen has yet to be identified. Within one base of it there is no much larger clone, and no base qualities were kept. Ophthalmopathy patients had moderately to severely active disease, Clinical Activity Score of at least 3, NOSPECS grade of at least 4, and duration under 3 months. Patients with uncontrolled infections, other autoimmune diseases, pregnancy or lactation were excluded. Diagnoses relied on clinical symptoms, serum thyroxine and TRAb, thyroid ultrasound and orbital computed tomography. PBMCs were isolated from more than 9 ml of fresh peripheral blood by Ficoll-Paque density gradient centrifugation. Trizol reagent was used to extract total RNA, and RNA quality was then checked on an Agilent 2100 Bioanalyzer. TCR beta CDR3 regions were amplified from RNA transcripts. The first round of RT-PCR for the TCR CDR3 was performed with the HTBI primer set and the Qiagen OneStep RT-PCR kit. Libraries were constructed in a second round of multiplex PCR, after which size selection and purification were carried out. Paired-end sequencing of the libraries was performed with 100 bp reads on an Illumina HiSeq2000. The original methods were these. SOAPnuke was used to process the raw data, removing reads that contained adapters or uncalled bases, had a mean Phred below 15, or lacked an exact match to the constant primer or identifier. COPE v1.2.5 was used to merge high-quality paired reads, and clonotypes were defined as unique nucleotide sequences. MiTCR v1.1 was used to align the clonotypes against IMGT TRBV, TRBD and TRBJ reference segments. Analysis was restricted to V-J combinations with a frequency above 0.0001, which covered 98% to 99.2% of repertoires. A TCS score was defined as the ratio between F50 (clonal expansion) and ExV (chaos), using BLOSUM62-based TCRdist between CDR3 peptides within each V-J. Welch's t-statistics and random forest reduced around 550 V-J features to about 13, which were used in a naive Bayes classifier (R e1071). The public reads were reprocessed in TCRdb via fastp at Q25 and MiXCR, keeping in-frame beta chains. Identical CDR3 protein sequences are pooled into one entry, listed with their most common genes and DNA. The authors' filters were not applied to this entry. Counted in this sample were hundreds of thousands of distinct CDR3 sequences; roughly 15% of them appeared once. Over 10% of the sample rests with the top ten.

The CDR3 goes from the cysteine to the phenylalanine over 16 residues. Here the CDR3 DNA is all that survives: 48 bases in frame from base 1. Cut back by 1 base and 4 bases, the V and J ends lie 14 bases apart. From a lookup of the germline V gene, CDR1 and CDR2 are SGHVS and FQNEAQ. This sequence uses TRBV7-8 and TRBJ2-1; a tentative D match to TRBD1 spans 6 bases. Sequencing was carried out using blood. The sequence derives from a man between 18 and 29 years old with Graves' ophthalmopathy. In nucleotides, the sequence is TGTGCCAGCAGCTTAGGGGGATTAGGACAGTACAATGAGCAGTTCTTC. Its translation is CASSLGGLGQYNEQFF.